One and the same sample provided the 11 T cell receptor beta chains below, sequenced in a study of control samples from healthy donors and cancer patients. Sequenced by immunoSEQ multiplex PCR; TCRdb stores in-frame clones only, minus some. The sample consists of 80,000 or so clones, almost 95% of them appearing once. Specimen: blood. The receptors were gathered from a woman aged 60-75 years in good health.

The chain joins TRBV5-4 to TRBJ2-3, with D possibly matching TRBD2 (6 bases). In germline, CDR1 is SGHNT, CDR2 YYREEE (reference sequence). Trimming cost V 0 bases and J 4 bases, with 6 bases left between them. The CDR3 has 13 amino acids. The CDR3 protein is CASSLGEADTQYF. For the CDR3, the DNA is TGTGCCAGCAGCTTGGGGGAGGCAGATACGCAGTATTTT. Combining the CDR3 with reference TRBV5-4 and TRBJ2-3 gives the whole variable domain ETGVTQSPTHLIKTRGQQVTLRCSSQSGHNTVSWYQQALGQGPQFIFQYYREEENGRGNFPPRFSGLQFPNYSSELNVNALELDDSALYLCASSLGEADTQYFGPGTRLTVL.

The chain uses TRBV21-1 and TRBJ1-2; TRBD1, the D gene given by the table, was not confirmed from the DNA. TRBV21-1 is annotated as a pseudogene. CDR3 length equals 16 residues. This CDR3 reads CASSKESAGVGNGYTF. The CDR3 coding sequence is TGTGCCAGCAGCAAAGAATCCGCAGGGGTAGGGAATGGCTACACCTTC.

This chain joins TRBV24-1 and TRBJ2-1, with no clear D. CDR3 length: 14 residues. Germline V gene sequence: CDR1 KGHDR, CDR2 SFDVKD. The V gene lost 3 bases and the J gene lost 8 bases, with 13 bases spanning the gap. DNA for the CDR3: TGTGCCACCAGTGATCTAGGGCCGGACCATGAGCAGTTCTTC. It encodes CATSDLGPDHEQFF.

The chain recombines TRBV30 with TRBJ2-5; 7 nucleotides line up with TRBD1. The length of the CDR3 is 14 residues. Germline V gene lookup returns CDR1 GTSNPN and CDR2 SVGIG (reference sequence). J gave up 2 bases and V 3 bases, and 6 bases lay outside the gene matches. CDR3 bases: TGTGCCTGGAGGACAGGGCGATATCAAGAGACCCAGTACTTC. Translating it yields CAWRTGRYQETQYF.

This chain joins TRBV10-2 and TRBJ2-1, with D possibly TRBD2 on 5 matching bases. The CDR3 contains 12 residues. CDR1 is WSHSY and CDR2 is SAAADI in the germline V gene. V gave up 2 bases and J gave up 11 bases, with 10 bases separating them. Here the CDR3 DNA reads TGCGCCAGCAGTGAGCCCAACGGGAAGCAGTTCTTC. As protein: CASSEPNGKQFF.

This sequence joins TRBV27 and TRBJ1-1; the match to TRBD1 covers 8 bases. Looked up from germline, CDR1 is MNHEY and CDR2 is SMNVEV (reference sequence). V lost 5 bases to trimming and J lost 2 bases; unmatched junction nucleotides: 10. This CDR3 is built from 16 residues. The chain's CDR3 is CASSKRTGLGNTEAFF. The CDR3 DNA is TGTGCCAGCAGTAAACGGACAGGGTTGGGAAACACTGAAGCTTTCTTT.

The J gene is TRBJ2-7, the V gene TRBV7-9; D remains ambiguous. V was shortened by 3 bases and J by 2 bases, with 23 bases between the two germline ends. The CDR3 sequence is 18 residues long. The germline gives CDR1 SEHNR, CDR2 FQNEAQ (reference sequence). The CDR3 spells CASSLRAVGWRKTYEQYF. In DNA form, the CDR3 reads TGTGCCAGCAGCTTGCGCGCTGTGGGTTGGCGAAAAACCTACGAGCAGTACTTC.

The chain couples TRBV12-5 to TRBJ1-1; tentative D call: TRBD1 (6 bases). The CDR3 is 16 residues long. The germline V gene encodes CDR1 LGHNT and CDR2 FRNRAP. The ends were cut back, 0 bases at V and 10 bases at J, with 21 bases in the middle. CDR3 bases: TGTGCTAGTGGTTTGGTACTGGGCAGGGACACCCTTGGAGCTTTCTTT. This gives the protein CASGLVLGRDTLGAFF.

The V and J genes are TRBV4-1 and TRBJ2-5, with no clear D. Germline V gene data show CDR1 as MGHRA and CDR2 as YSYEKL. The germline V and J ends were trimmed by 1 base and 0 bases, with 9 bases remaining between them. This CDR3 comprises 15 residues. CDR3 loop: CASSQAFSYQETQYF. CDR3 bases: TGCGCCAGCAGCCAAGCGTTCTCGTACCAAGAGACCCAGTACTTC.

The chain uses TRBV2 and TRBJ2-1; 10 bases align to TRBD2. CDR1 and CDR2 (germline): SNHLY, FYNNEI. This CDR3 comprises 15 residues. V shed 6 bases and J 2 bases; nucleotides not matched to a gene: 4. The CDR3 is CASSPGTSAYNEQFF. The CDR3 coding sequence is TGTGCCAGCAGCCCCGGGACTAGCGCCTACAATGAGCAGTTCTTC.

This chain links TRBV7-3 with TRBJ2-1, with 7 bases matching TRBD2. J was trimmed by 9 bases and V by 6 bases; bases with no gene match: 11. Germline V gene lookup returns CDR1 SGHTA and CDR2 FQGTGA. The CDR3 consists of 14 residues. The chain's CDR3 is CASRVAALAGEQFF. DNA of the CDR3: TGTGCCAGCAGGGTGGCAGCATTAGCGGGTGAGCAGTTCTTC.